Shown below are 17 T cell receptor beta chains from a single sample sequenced in a study of cytomegalovirus exposure and HLA in healthy donors. Vbeta (60) and Jbeta (13) primers were used in the PCR. The table came from immunoSEQ multiplex PCR; TCRdb's copy has only in-frame clones and leaves some out. The profile shows 150,000 to 180,000 clones, about 85% of them singletons. The sequenced material came from PBMCs. The source is a woman aged 18-29 years in good health and CMV-seronegative.

The chain links TRBV28 to TRBJ2-7, with D possibly being TRBD2 (5 bases). CDR3 length: 15 amino acids. V dropped 4 bases and J dropped 2 bases, with 15 bases sitting between them. Germline V gives CDR1 MDHEN, CDR2 SYDVKM. The CDR3 DNA reads TGTGCCAGCAGTTCGGACTTCGATCGGGCCTACGAGCAGTACTTC. The encoded protein is CASSSDFDRAYEQYF.

In DNA, the CDR3 is TGTGCCAGCAGCCGTGGCAGGGGCGGACAGCCCCAGCATTTT. This sequence encodes CASSRGRGGQPQHF. The chain combines TRBV6-5 with TRBJ1-5, with D maybe TRBD1 (6 bases). With 6 bases removed from V and 7 bases from J, the gap between germline ends came to 16 bases. Looked up from germline, CDR1 is MNHEY and CDR2 is SVGAGI. The CDR3 is 14 amino acids.

This sequence joins TRBV28 and TRBJ2-7, with 8 positions matching TRBD2. The CDR3 has 15 amino acids. Germline assignment: CDR1 MDHEN and CDR2 SYDVKM. J lost 6 bases, V lost 7 bases, and 14 bases had no gene match. CDR3 in amino acids: CASIPPGTRAPEQYF. In DNA form, the CDR3 reads TGTGCCAGCATCCCTCCGGGGACTAGGGCCCCCGAGCAGTACTTC. Combining the CDR3 with reference TRBV28 and TRBJ2-7 gives the whole variable domain DVKVTQSSRYLVKRTGEKVFLECVQDMDHENMFWYRQDPGLGLRLIYFSYDVKMKEKGDIPEGYSVSREKKERFSLILESASTNQTSMYLCASIPPGTRAPEQYFGPGTRLTVT.

The chain links TRBV7-9 to TRBJ1-5; D gene uncertain. The V end lost 7 bases, the J end lost 3 bases, and 16 bases lay between the germline ends. Germline CDR1 is SEHNR and CDR2 is FQNEAQ (reference sequence). The CDR3 runs to 15 residues. The CDR3 region is CASTQSGTYNQPQHF. In DNA, the CDR3 is TGTGCCAGCACCCAAAGCGGAACCTACAATCAGCCCCAGCATTTT. The full variable domain, its missing parts supplied by reference TRBV7-9 and TRBJ1-5, is DTGVSQNPRHKITKRGQNVTFRCDPISEHNRLYWYRQTLGQGPEFLTYFQNEAQLEKSRLLSDRFSAERPKGSFSTLEIQRTEQGDSAMYLCASTQSGTYNQPQHFGDGTRLSIL.

This chain connects TRBV11-2 to TRBJ1-5, with 8 nucleotides matching TRBD1. The CDR3 is 14 amino acids. V shed 1 base and J 5 bases; nucleotides not matched to a gene: 1. Germline CDR1 reads SGHAT; CDR2 reads FQNNGV. The CDR3 region has the DNA TGTGCCAGCAGCTTAGTCAGGGGGCATCAGCCCCAGCATTTT. Residues: CASSLVRGHQPQHF. The full variable domain, completed using reference TRBV11-2 and TRBJ1-5, is EAGVAQSPRYKIIEKRQSVAFWCNPISGHATLYWYQQILGQGPKLLIQFQNNGVVDDSQLPKDRFSAERLKGVDSTLKIQPAKLEDSAVYLCASSLVRGHQPQHFGDGTRLSIL.

This clone was observed a handful of times. CDR3 nucleotides: TGTGCCAGCAGCCAAGATCCAATACAGGGGAATTCACCCCTCCACTTT. It yields the protein CASSQDPIQGNSPLHF. The chain carries TRBV4-2 and TRBJ1-6, with 7 bases aligning to TRBD1. J lost 7 bases, V lost 0 bases, and 6 bases had no gene match. This CDR3 is built from 16 residues. Germline values: CDR1 LGHNA, CDR2 YNFKEQ.

This sequence joins TRBV10-3 and TRBJ2-7, with 7 positions matching TRBD1. The CDR3 spans 13 residues. CDR1 and CDR2 from the germline V gene are ENHRY and SYGVKD. The junction had 5 bases not matched to a gene; V was cut back by 5 bases and J by 4 bases. This CDR3 is CAISPGTAYEQYF. As DNA, the CDR3 is TGTGCCATCAGTCCCGGGACAGCGTACGAGCAGTACTTC.

The genes are TRBV10-3 and TRBJ2-1, with TRBD1 as a possible D gene (5 bases). From germline, CDR1 is ENHRY and CDR2 SYGVKD. V was pared by 4 bases and J by 2 bases, with 18 bases between. The CDR3 loop spans 17 amino acids. CDR3 loop: CAISGPVGQQTYNEQFF. The CDR3 coding sequence is TGTGCCATCAGTGGTCCCGTGGGGCAGCAGACCTACAATGAGCAGTTCTTC.

J is TRBJ2-7 and V is TRBV28, with D uncertain. The germline V gene encodes CDR1 MDHEN and CDR2 SYDVKM. This CDR3 contains 14 residues. Trimming left V 5 bases short and J 5 bases short, with 16 bases between. The CDR3 reads CASSPPRVRNEQYF. In DNA form, the CDR3 reads TGTGCCAGCAGTCCCCCCCGGGTACGGAACGAGCAGTACTTC.

J is TRBJ1-3 and V is TRBV5-1, with TRBD1 matching over 9 bases. Trimming removed 0 bases from V and 8 bases from J; junction bases left unmatched: 6. This CDR3 spans 15 amino acids. Germline V gene sequence: CDR1 SGHRS, CDR2 YFSETQ. The DNA of the CDR3 is TGCGCCAGCAGCTTGGAGGGACAGGGCTATGACACCATATATTTT. It translates to CASSLEGQGYDTIYF. Drawing the rest from reference TRBV5-1 and TRBJ1-3, the complete variable domain is KAGVTQTPRYLIKTRGQQVTLSCSPISGHRSVSWYQQTPGQGLQFLFEYFSETQRNKGNFPGRFSGRQFSNSRSEMNVSTLELGDSALYLCASSLEGQGYDTIYFGEGSWLTVV.

This clone appeared once. V and J are TRBV27 and TRBJ2-7; no reliable D call. This CDR3 spans 14 amino acids. Trimming took off 2 bases at V and 0 bases at J, with 8 bases between the two ends. Germline CDR1 reads MNHEY; CDR2 reads SMNVEV (reference sequence). The CDR3 here is CASSLEESSYEQYF. CDR3 nucleotides: TGTGCCAGCAGTTTAGAGGAAAGCTCCTACGAGCAGTACTTC.

This clone appeared once. The chain carries TRBV2 and TRBJ2-5, with 12 bases fitting TRBD2. V lost 6 bases, J lost 2 bases, and 1 base stayed unmatched. CDR3 length equals 14 residues. Germline CDR1 is SNHLY and CDR2 is FYNNEI. The DNA of the CDR3 is TGTGCCAGCAGCGGACTAGCGGGACAAGAGACCCAGTACTTC. Translating gives CASSGLAGQETQYF.

This chain joins TRBV29-1 and TRBJ1-1; D unclear. Germline V gene sequence: CDR1 SQVTM, CDR2 ANQGSEA. V shed 7 bases and J shed 1 base, with 4 bases lying between them. This CDR3 has 10 residues. The CDR3 DNA reads as TGCAGCGCCCGGAACACTGAAGCTTTCTTT. Amino acid sequence: CSARNTEAFF.

CDR3 DNA: TGTGCCAGCGGGGGGGACAGGTTGGGGACCGGGGAGCTGTTTTTT. Translating it yields CASGGDRLGTGELFF. V usage is TRBV2 and J usage is TRBJ2-2, with TRBD1 as a possible D gene (8 bases). The CDR3 is 15 amino acids. Between the trimmed V and J ends, which lost 8 bases and 5 bases, there was a span of 18 bases. Looked up from germline, CDR1 is SNHLY and CDR2 is FYNNEI.

V is TRBV19 and J is TRBJ2-5, with D possibly being TRBD2 (5 bases). V lost 3 bases, J lost 2 bases, and 10 bases lay in between. The germline gives CDR1 LNHDA, CDR2 SQIVND (reference sequence). CDR3 size: 14 residues. The CDR3 sequence: CASSISGKQETQYF. The CDR3 DNA reads as TGTGCCAGTAGTATTTCGGGGAAACAAGAGACCCAGTACTTC.

This chain uses TRBV13 with TRBJ2-2; maybe TRBD2 (5 bases). Between the trimmed V and J ends, which lost 6 bases and 2 bases, there was a span of 10 bases. In germline, CDR1 is PRHDT, CDR2 FYEKMQ (reference sequence). This CDR3 comprises 14 residues. CDR3 nucleotide sequence: TGTGCCAGCAGGGCGGGCAGCAACACCGGGGAGCTGTTTTTT. It yields the protein CASRAGSNTGELFF.

On this clone: At the DNA level, this CDR3 is encoded by other sequences in the same sample as well. This CDR3 is CASSSLNEQFF. Here the CDR3 DNA reads TGTGCCAGCAGCTCCTTAAATGAGCAGTTCTTC. The chain carries TRBV7-2 and TRBJ2-1; no firm D call. The CDR3 sequence is 11 residues long. In germline, CDR1 is SGHTA, CDR2 FQGNSA. Trimming took 4 bases from V and 7 from J, leaving 5 bases between them.